The clone carrying this TCR beta chain was observed at least ten times. This sample is drawn from a study of early T cells in non-severe SARS-CoV-2 infection. On the study more broadly: The chains were unpaired, and the sequenced material was bulk RNA from unsorted whole blood.

Each CDR3 protein is one row after TCRdb ran MiXCR on the 5' RACE reads. The profile shows tens of thousands of distinct CDR3 sequences, approximately 10% of them singletons. This CDR3 is 15 amino acids long. Germline-derived CDR1 and CDR2 are MNHEY and SVGEGT. Trimming left V 8 bases short and J 4 bases short, with 20 bases between. Material for sequencing was whole blood. This TCR was sampled from an adult who was a healthcare worker with PCR-confirmed SARS-CoV-2 infection or an uninfected control (not recorded which). The chain joins TRBV6-2 or TRBV6-3 to TRBJ1-2; D is unclear. CDR3 DNA: TGTGCCAGCTTCGGGGAATTTGACGGGATCTATGGCTACACCTTC. Its protein is CASFGEFDGIYGYTF.